This TCR beta chain was documented in a study of shared clonotypes between healthy human individuals (dated by TCRdb to 2020 to 2021). Some background on the complete study: The cohort included a few men and a couple of women between 18 and 49 years of age. To estimate repertoire size and how much clonotype sharing occurs between individuals, the study deeply sequenced the blood TCR repertoires of 4 to 6 healthy adults. Per donor, leukapheresis produced somewhere between about 0.9 and 9 billion PBMCs. To increase sequencing depth and limit assay-specific biases, different laboratories used diverse techniques to prepare libraries and sequence TCR repertoires.

What the study reported, not specific to this receptor: Pairwise subsampling indicated that sequencing depth was expected to affect the degree of clonotype sharing among donors. Because the study included a small number of donors, the genetic and exposure-history diversity represented was limited. Sampling was limited to blood, and TCR repertoires in tissue likely differ from TCR repertoires in blood.

Using the deep immunoSEQ assay, TCR CDR3 regions were amplified from genomic DNA by multiplex PCR. Extracted genomic DNA from each cell subset was distributed evenly across all wells of several immunoSEQ 96-well plates, and each plate was treated as a replicate. For unsorted PBMC, around 300 ng genomic DNA, equal to around 30,000 T cell genomes, was loaded into each replicate PCR. Unsorted PBMC genomic DNA was sequenced across ten immunoSEQ deep assay plates. The purified libraries were quantified using a Qubit 3.0 fluorometer, sized with a Bioanalyzer 2100, and then quantified again using the KAPA Library Quantification kit. Every immunoSEQ 96-well plate was sequenced on a dedicated single-read 150-cycle Illumina NextSeq 550 flow cell. On the authors' methods: Because the immunoSEQ output held only junctional sequences and lacked quality scores, the filtering could not match the filtering applied to full-length reads. Sequences were annotated with PyIR, a Python wrapper for IgBLAST v1.9, and V/J genes and CDR3 were assigned using IMGT germline references. Reads were removed for weak V/J assignments (E-value above 1e-6), missing CDR3, stop codons, out-of-frame junctions, or ambiguous translated residues. A V3J clonotype was defined by an identical inferred V gene, J gene, and CDR3 amino acid sequence. Percentage overlap between repertoires was computed as shared unique clonotypes divided by the size of the smaller repertoire. RTK rarefaction, the Chao1 estimator, and Recon v2.1 estimates of unobserved clonotypes were used to assess repertoire richness. The table comes from immuneACCESS by way of TCRdb, which keeps in-frame sequences with V and J called. Part of the clones is missing from these tables; in studies checked, under half for an unresolved V gene and the rest for unknown reasons. D and trimming come from the DNA, and the V and J calls and clone size come from that table. This sample has fewer than 600,000 clones in its table, and around 77% of those were observed once. About 12% of the sample belongs to the ten largest clones.

As concerns this clone: No cognate antigen has been identified for it. Nothing much larger sits one base from this clone, and base qualities are not available.

Donors were healthy HIV-negative adults with no recently reported acute infections or vaccinations. All donors were Caucasian adults living in Nashville, Tennessee, USA. For unsorted samples, 90 million to 95 million PBMCs were counted, and genomic DNA was extracted using the QIAamp DNA Blood Mini kit. After blood collection by leukapheresis, PBMCs were isolated using Ficoll-Histopaque density gradient centrifugation and then cryopreserved in the vapor phase of liquid nitrogen. From the germline V gene (reference sequence), CDR1 is LNHNV and CDR2 is YYDKDF. The V end loses 1 base and the J end loses 4 bases, and a stretch of 5 bases separates them. The CDR3 has 13 amino acids, counting the end cysteine and phenylalanine. Only the CDR3 DNA is retained, 39 bases long and in frame from the first base.

The rearranged chain carries TRBV15 and TRBJ1-3, with the D gene not confidently named. Sequencing was carried out using PBMCs. The sequence came from a woman between 40 and 55 years old in good health. Some clones in this sample may be carry-over from other donors' samples. The DNA sequence is TGTGCCACCAGCAGAGTGGTCGGAAACACCATATATTTT. This yields the protein CATSRVVGNTIYF.